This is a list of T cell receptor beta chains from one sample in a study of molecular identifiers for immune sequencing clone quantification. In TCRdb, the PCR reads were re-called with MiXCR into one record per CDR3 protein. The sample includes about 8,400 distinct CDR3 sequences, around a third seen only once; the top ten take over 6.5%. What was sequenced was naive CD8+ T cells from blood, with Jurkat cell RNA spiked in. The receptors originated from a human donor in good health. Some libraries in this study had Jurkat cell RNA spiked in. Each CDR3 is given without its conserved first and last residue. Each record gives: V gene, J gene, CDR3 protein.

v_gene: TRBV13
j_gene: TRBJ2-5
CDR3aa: ASSSYLAGNSKETQY

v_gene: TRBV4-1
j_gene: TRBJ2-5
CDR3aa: ASSQKAGEWETQY

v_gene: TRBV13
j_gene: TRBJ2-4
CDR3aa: ASSLGDRNIQY

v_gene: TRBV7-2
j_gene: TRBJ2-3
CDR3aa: ASSILPASLDTQY

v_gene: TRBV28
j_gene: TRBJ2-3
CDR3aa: ASSQGDTDTQY

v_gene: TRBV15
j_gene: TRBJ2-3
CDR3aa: ATGGGADTQY

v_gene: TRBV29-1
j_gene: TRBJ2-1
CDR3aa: SVVTGVLDEQF

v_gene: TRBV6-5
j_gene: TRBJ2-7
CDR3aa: ASSYDSGAYEQY

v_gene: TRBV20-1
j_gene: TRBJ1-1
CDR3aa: SARDEGQWSF

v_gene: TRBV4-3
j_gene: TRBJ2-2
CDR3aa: ASSQEFPGGRVAGELF

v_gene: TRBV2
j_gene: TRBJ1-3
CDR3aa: ASNVGHSGNTIY

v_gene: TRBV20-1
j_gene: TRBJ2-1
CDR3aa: SARDWTSGSDEQF

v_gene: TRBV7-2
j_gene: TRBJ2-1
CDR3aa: ASSFMTSGRNEQF

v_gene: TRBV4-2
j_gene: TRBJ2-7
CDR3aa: ASSHHNGYEQY